This T cell receptor (beta chain) came from a study of read filtering for tumor transcriptome and immune sequencing. Bone marrow was sampled from every patient at the time of active disease. This clonotype has at least ten counts. The library was built from around 380 ng RNA with molecular barcoded adaptors for alpha/delta and beta/gamma chains. One entry per CDR3 protein results from TCRdb running MiXCR on the reads. This sample has about 90,000 distinct CDR3 sequences, with around an eighth found just once. The sequence was collected from a donor at least 40 years old with multiple myeloma. Material: a population of CD138-negative cells sorted from bone marrow.

CDR3 region: CASRPGQVYQPQHF. In DNA, the CDR3 is TGTGCCAGCAGGCCGGGACAGGTGTATCAGCCCCAGCATTTT. The chain combines TRBV28 with TRBJ1-5; the match to TRBD1 covers 8 bases. This CDR3 has 14 amino acids. Germline lookup yields CDR1 MDHEN and CDR2 SYDVKM. V shed 6 bases, J shed 5 bases, and the junction held 6 bases outside the gene matches. Full variable domain (rest looked up from reference TRBV28 and TRBJ1-5): DVKVTQSSRYLVKRTGEKVFLECVQDMDHENMFWYRQDPGLGLRLIYFSYDVKMKEKGDIPEGYSVSREKKERFSLILESASTNQTSMYLCASRPGQVYQPQHFGDGTRLSIL.